The source of this T cell receptor (beta chain) is a study of blood T cell repertoires in COVID-19. Whole-study context: Acute-phase and convalescent COVID-19 samples originated in the United States, Italy and Spain.

TCRdb's copy holds only in-frame clones and misses some; the assay was immunoSEQ multiplex PCR. The profile covers over 200,000 clones, with roughly 85% appearing a single time and 10% to 12% taken by the ten largest. V shed 10 bases, J shed 3 bases, and the junction held 5 bases outside the gene matches. Germline CDR1 LNHDA, CDR2 SQIVND (reference sequence). CDR3 length: 13 amino acids. Those enrolled, adults aged about 18 to 95 years, came from about two dozen US areas. The sequencing input was PBMCs or T cells enriched from blood (not recorded which). The origin of this receptor is a man between 25 and 39 years old who had recovered from COVID-19. The genes are TRBV19 and TRBJ1-4, with 7 bases identical to TRBD1. This chain's CDR3 is CATLDRPNEKLFF. As DNA, the CDR3 is TGTGCCACTCTGGACAGGCCTAATGAAAAACTGTTTTTT.